A selection of T cell receptor beta chains follows, all from one sample in a study of neurological immune-mediated disorders. A single record per CDR3 protein comes from TCRdb applying MiXCR to the 5' RACE reads. The table lists roughly 60,000 distinct CDR3 sequences, more than 9.5% of them singletons, with about 1.7% in the top ten. Sequences were obtained from PBMCs. Receptors originate from a man aged 55 to 70 in good health. CDR3s include the opening cysteine and the closing phenylalanine or tryptophan. A D gene is named only where the DNA matches it firmly. Size is omitted from some rows. Given values are once, few, many or a class for expanded clones.

TRBJ1-2,many,-,TRBV6-2/TRBV6-3,TGTGCCAGCAGCGACTGGGGTGGTTATGGCTACACCTTC,CASSDWGGYGYTF
TRBJ2-7,many,TRBD2,TRBV7-2,TGTGCCAGCAGCCTGGGAGGGACCCTCAGCTCCTACGAGCAGTACTTC,CASSLGGTLSSYEQYF
TRBJ1-5,many,-,TRBV28,TGTGCCAGCAGTTTAGGTACGGGTAGCAGCAATCAGCCCCAGCATTTT,CASSLGTGSSNQPQHF
TRBJ1-4,many,TRBD1,TRBV5-6,TGTGCCAGCAGCTTGGCCAGGGGGTTTGAAAAACTGTTTTTT,CASSLARGFEKLFF
TRBJ2-2,-,-,TRBV19,TGTGCCAGTAGTTTTCAGTCTACCGGGGAGCTGTTTTTT,CASSFQSTGELFF
TRBJ2-3,many,-,TRBV7-2,TGTGCCAGCAGCTTACCTCTCACAGATACGCAGTATTTT,CASSLPLTDTQYF
TRBJ1-2,many,-,TRBV15,TGTGCCACCAGCGAGACAGTGGACTATGGCTACACCTTC,CATSETVDYGYTF
TRBJ2-3,many,TRBD2,TRBV6-6,TGTGCCAGCAGTCCACCGGGACTAGCGGGAGGGGATACGCAGTATTTT,CASSPPGLAGGDTQYF
TRBJ1-1,many,-,TRBV5-5,TGTGCCAGCAGTCATGTTGGCACTGAAGCTTTCTTT,CASSHVGTEAFF
TRBJ1-1,-,-,TRBV29-1,TGCAGCGTTGTTATGGGGGCTGAAGCTTTCTTT,CSVVMGAEAFF
TRBJ2-3,many,-,TRBV7-8,TGTGCCAGCAGCCCAAGGGAACGGGATACGCAGTATTTT,CASSPRERDTQYF
TRBJ1-1,many,-,TRBV7-2,TGTGCCAGCAGCACCAGGGGTAAGGGGAACACTGAAGCTTTCTTT,CASSTRGKGNTEAFF
TRBJ1-6,many,TRBD1,TRBV6-2/TRBV6-3,TGTGCCAGCAGTCCCCAAACAGGGGGCTTTTCACCCCTCCACTTT,CASSPQTGGFSPLHF
TRBJ2-3,few,-,TRBV5-1,TGCGCCAGCAGCTTGTCGGGACTTAGCACAGATACGCAGTATTTT,CASSLSGLSTDTQYF
TRBJ2-7,many,-,TRBV5-1,TGCGCCAGCAGCTTGGACTTCGGCACGGCCTTCTACGAGCAGTACTTC,CASSLDFGTAFYEQYF
TRBJ2-2,-,TRBD1,TRBV19,TGTGCCAGTAGCGGACAGGGGGCGGACGGGGAGCTGTTTTTT,CASSGQGADGELFF
TRBJ1-4,many,-,TRBV28,TGTGCCAGCAGTTCTCCGTGGGCTTCAACTAATGAAAAACTGTTTTTT,CASSSPWASTNEKLFF
TRBJ1-3,many,-,TRBV5-5,TGTGCCAGCAGCCGACGTGAGGGCACCATATATTTT,CASSRREGTIYF
TRBJ1-2,few,-,TRBV12-3/TRBV12-4,TGTGCCAGCAGCCCGGGACCGCTTAACTATGGCTACACCTTC,CASSPGPLNYGYTF
TRBJ2-7,many,-,TRBV20-1,TGCAGTGCTAGAGACCCGGGATCATCACCATACGAGCAGTACTTC,CSARDPGSSPYEQYF
TRBJ2-2,many,TRBD1,TRBV20-1,TGCAGTGCTACCAAGACAGGGAGCTACACGAACACCGGGGAGCTGTTTTTT,CSATKTGSYTNTGELFF
TRBJ1-1,many,-,TRBV5-1,TGCGCCAGCAGCTTTCAGGGTCCGGGACACACTGAAGCTTTCTTT,CASSFQGPGHTEAFF
TRBJ2-3,many,-,TRBV7-2,TGTGCCAGCAGCTTAGGAGAATCTAGCACAGATACGCAGTATTTT,CASSLGESSTDTQYF
TRBJ2-2,many,TRBD1,TRBV12-3/TRBV12-4,TGTGCCAGCAGTTTTCAACAGGGGACGGGCGGGGAGCTGTTTTTT,CASSFQQGTGGELFF
TRBJ1-1,many,-,TRBV7-2,TGTGCCAGCAGCTTTGATGGGGGGCGATTTGACACTGAAGCTTTCTTT,CASSFDGGRFDTEAFF
TRBJ2-7,-,-,TRBV3-1,TGTGCCAGCAGCCCCGGACTAGACAGGACCGAGCAGTACTTC,CASSPGLDRTEQYF
TRBJ1-2,many,TRBD1,TRBV7-9,TGTGCCAGCAGCTTAATTCTATCACCGGGACAGGGGAATAAAGCTAACTATGGCTACACCTTC,CASSLILSPGQGNKANYGYTF
TRBJ2-2,many,TRBD2,TRBV27,TGTGCCAGCACGGGAGGGGGGGGCCTGAGGACCGGGGAGCTGTTTTTT,CASTGGGGLRTGELFF
TRBJ1-2,many,-,TRBV7-8,TGTGCCAGCAGCTTAGGGACGAACATCTATGGCTACACCTTC,CASSLGTNIYGYTF
TRBJ1-2,many,-,TRBV5-1,TGCGCCAGCAGCGCAAACTTGGGGGGCTACACCTTC,CASSANLGGYTF
TRBJ2-2,many,-,TRBV14,TGTGCCAGCAGCCAAGATCAAGCTGGGGCCGGTCGACGGGCCGGGGAGCTGTTTTTT,CASSQDQAGAGRRAGELFF
TRBJ2-5,many,TRBD1,TRBV5-1,TGCGCCAGCAGCTTGGCGGGACAGGGTGTCCCTTTTAGTGAGACCCAGTACTTC,CASSLAGQGVPFSETQYF
TRBJ2-1,many,-,TRBV24-1,TGTGCCACCAGTGATTCTCCGGGAACCCCCTACAATGAGCAGTTCTTC,CATSDSPGTPYNEQFF
TRBJ2-5,many,TRBD2,TRBV7-2,TGTGCCAGCAGCTTAGGTTTGACTAGCGGGGGGGCCGGTCAGACCCAGTACTTC,CASSLGLTSGGAGQTQYF
TRBJ2-3,many,-,TRBV5-1,TGCGCCAGCAGCGGGGCATGGAGCACAGATACGCAGTATTTT,CASSGAWSTDTQYF
TRBJ1-2,many,TRBD1,TRBV6-5,TGTGCCAGCAGTGACAACAGGGGCAGGGGTACCTTC,CASSDNRGRGTF
TRBJ1-4,many,TRBD1,TRBV6-5,TGTGCCAGCAGAAACAGGGGGCGGACGAATGAAAAACTGTTTTTT,CASRNRGRTNEKLFF
TRBJ2-1,few,-,TRBV19,TGTGCCAGTACCCCGCAGGGCGAGGGTAAGCAGTTCTTC,CASTPQGEGKQFF
TRBJ2-3,many,-,TRBV7-9,TGTGCCACCTCTAGAGATACGCAGTATTTT,CATSRDTQYF
TRBJ2-4,many,-,TRBV20-1,TGCAGTGCTGGGGCCGCAAGAAACATTCAGTACTTC,CSAGAARNIQYF
TRBJ2-7,many,TRBD1,TRBV20-1,TGCAGTGCCGACCCTCCGACAGGGGGCTACGAGCAGTACTTC,CSADPPTGGYEQYF
TRBJ1-1,-,-,TRBV29-1,TGCAGCATTCGGAACACTGAAACTTTCTTT,CSIRNTETFF
TRBJ2-1,many,TRBD2,TRBV7-6,TGTGCCAGCAGCCCCCGGCTAGCGGGGGGGAATGAGCAGTTCTTC,CASSPRLAGGNEQFF
TRBJ1-5,many,-,TRBV7-2,TGTGCCAGCAGCTTAGCGAGGCGGGGCAATCAGCCCCAGCATTTT,CASSLARRGNQPQHF